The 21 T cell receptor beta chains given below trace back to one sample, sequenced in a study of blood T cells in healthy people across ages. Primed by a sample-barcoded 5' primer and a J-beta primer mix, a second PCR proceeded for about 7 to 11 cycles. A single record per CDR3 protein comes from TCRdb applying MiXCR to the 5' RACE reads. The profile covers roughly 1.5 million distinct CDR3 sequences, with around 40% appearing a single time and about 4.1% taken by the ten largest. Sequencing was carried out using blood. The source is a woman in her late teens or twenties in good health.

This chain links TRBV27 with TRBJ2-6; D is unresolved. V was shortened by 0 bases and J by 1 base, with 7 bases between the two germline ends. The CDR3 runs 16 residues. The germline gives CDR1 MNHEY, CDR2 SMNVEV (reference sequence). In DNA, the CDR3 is TGTGCCAGCAGTTTATCCCGGATTTCTGGGGCCAACGTCCTGACTTTC. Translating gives CASSLSRISGANVLTF.

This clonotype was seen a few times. As DNA, the CDR3 is TGTGCCAGCAGCTTAGCGCTAGGAGGGGACGGCACAGATACGCAGTATTTT. This sequence encodes CASSLALGGDGTDTQYF. The chain couples TRBV7-2 to TRBJ2-3; perhaps TRBD2 as D (6 bases). With 0 bases removed from V and 1 base from J, the gap between germline ends came to 14 bases. From germline, CDR1 is SGHTA and CDR2 FQGNSA. The CDR3 contains 17 residues.

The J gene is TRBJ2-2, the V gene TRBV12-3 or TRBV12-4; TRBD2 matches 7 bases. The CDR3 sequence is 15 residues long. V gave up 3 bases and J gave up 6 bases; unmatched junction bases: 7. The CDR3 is CASSFEGGIAGELFF. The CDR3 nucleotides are TGTGCCAGCAGTTTTGAGGGAGGGATTGCCGGGGAGCTGTTTTTT.

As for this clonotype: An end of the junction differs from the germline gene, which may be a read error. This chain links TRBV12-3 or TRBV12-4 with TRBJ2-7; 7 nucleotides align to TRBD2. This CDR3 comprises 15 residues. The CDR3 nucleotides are TGTGTCAGCAGTTTCGTGCCGGGAGGCGGGCACGAGCAGTACTTC. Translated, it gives CVSSFVPGGGHEQYF.

The CDR3 loop reads CSEQTDPNTEAFF. CDR3 DNA: TGCAGCGAACAGACCGACCCGAACACTGAAGCTTTCTTT. The gene calls are TRBV29-1 and TRBJ1-1; D remains ambiguous. V gave up 7 bases and J gave up 1 base, with 13 bases separating them. The V gene's germline CDR1 is SQVTM and CDR2 ANQGSEA. CDR3 size: 13 residues. Full variable domain (missing parts from reference TRBV29-1 and TRBJ1-1): SAVISQKPSRDICQRGTSLTIQCQVDSQVTMMFWYRQQPGQSLTLIATANQGSEATYESGFVIDKFPISRPNLTFSTLTVSNMSPEDSSIYLCSEQTDPNTEAFFGQGTRLTVV.

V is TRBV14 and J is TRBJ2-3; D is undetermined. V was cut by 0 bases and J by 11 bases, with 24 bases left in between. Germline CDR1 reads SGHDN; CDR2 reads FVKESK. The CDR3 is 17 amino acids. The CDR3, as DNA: TGTGCCAGCAGCCAAGAATCGGTGTCACCCTCGAGGTCCGTGCAGTATTTT. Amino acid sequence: CASSQESVSPSRSVQYF.

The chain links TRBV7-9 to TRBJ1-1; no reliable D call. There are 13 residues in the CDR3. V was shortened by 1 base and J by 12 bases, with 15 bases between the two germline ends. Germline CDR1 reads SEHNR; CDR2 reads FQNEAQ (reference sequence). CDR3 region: CASSLGETGITFF. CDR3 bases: TGTGCCAGCAGCTTAGGGGAAACGGGAATTACTTTCTTT.

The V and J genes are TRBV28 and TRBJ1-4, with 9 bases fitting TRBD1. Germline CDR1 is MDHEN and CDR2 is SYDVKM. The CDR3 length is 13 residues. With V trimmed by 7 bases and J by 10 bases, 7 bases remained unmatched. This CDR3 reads CASIGTGSGKLFF. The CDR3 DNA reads TGTGCCAGCATTGGGACAGGGTCGGGAAAACTGTTTTTT.

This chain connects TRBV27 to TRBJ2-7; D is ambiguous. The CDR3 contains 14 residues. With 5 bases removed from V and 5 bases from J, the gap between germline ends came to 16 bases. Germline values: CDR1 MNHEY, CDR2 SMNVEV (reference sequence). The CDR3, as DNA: TGTGCCAGCAGTACCTCAGGACGACCCGACGAGCAGTACTTC. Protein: CASSTSGRPDEQYF.

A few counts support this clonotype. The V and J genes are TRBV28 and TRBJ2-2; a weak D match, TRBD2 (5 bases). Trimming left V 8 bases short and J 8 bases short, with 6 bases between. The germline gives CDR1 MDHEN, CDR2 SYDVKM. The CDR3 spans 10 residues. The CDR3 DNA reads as TGTGCCAGCCGGGGAGGGGAGCTGTTTTTT. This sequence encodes CASRGGELFF.

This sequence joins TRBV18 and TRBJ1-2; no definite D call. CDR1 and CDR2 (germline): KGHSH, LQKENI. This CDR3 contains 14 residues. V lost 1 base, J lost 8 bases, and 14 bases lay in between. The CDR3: CASSPQGSAGGYTF. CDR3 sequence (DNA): TGTGCCAGCTCACCACAGGGTTCCGCGGGAGGCTACACCTTC.

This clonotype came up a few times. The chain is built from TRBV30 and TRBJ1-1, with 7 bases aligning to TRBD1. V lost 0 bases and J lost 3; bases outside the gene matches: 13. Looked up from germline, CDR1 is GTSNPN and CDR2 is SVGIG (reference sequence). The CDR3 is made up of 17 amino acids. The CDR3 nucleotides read TGTGCCTGGAGTGTAAAACGAGGGGGCGGAGAGTACACTGAAGCTTTCTTT. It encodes CAWSVKRGGGEYTEAFF.

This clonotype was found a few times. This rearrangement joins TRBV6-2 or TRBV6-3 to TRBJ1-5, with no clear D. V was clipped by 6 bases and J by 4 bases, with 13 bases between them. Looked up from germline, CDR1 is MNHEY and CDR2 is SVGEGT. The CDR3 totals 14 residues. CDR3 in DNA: TGTGCCAGCAGGAACGGGGAATATAATCAGCCCCAGCATTTT. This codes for CASRNGEYNQPQHF.

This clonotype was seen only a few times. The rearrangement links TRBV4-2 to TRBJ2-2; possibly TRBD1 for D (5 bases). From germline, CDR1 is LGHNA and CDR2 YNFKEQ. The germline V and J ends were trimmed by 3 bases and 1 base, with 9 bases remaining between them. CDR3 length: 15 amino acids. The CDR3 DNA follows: TGTGCCAGCAGCCACGACCAGGGGAACACCGGGGAGCTGTTTTTT. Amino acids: CASSHDQGNTGELFF.

The CDR3 DNA follows: TGCAGCGTTGAAGGGGCAGAACCGAACTCCTACGAGCAGTACTTC. Translating gives CSVEGAEPNSYEQYF. The chain employs TRBV29-1 and TRBJ2-7; no clear D. V dropped 1 base and J dropped 0 bases, with 13 bases sitting between them. The germline CDR1 and CDR2 sequences are SQVTM and ANQGSEA. The CDR3 has 15 amino acids.

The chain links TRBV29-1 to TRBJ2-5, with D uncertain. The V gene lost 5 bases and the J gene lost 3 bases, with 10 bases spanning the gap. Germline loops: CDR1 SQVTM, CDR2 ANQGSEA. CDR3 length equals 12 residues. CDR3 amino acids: CSVRASEETQYF. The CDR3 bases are TGCAGCGTTCGGGCTTCTGAAGAGACCCAGTACTTC. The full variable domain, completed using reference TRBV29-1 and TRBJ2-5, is SAVISQKPSRDICQRGTSLTIQCQVDSQVTMMFWYRQQPGQSLTLIATANQGSEATYESGFVIDKFPISRPNLTFSTLTVSNMSPEDSSIYLCSVRASEETQYFGPGTRLLVL.

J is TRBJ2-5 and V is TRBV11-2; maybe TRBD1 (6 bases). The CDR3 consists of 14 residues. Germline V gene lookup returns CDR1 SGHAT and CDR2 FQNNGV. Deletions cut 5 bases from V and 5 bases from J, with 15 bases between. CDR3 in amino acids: CASSPARGQETQYF. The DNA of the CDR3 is TGTGCCAGCAGCCCCGCCAGGGGTCAGGAGACCCAGTACTTC.

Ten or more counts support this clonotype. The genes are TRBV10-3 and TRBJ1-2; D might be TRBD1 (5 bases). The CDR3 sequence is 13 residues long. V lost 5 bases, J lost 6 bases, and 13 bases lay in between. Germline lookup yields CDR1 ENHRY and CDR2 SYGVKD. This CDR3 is CAISLDNFDGYTF. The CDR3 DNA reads TGTGCCATCAGTTTGGACAACTTCGATGGCTACACCTTC.

CDR3 loop: CASSYSMGRGYTDTQYF. In DNA, the CDR3 is TGTGCCAGCAGTTACTCGATGGGGCGGGGATACACAGATACGCAGTATTTT. This sequence joins TRBV6-2 or TRBV6-3 and TRBJ2-3; tentatively, D is TRBD2 (6 bases). The CDR3 has 17 amino acids. V was shortened by 0 bases and J by 2 bases, with 15 bases between the two germline ends. Germline V CDR1 and CDR2: MNHEY, SVGEGT.

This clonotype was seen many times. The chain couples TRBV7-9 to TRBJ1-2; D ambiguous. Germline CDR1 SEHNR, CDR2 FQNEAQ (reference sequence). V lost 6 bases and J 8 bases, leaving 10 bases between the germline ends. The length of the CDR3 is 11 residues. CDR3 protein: CASSFGGGYTF. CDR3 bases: TGTGCCAGCAGTTTCGGTGGCGGCTACACCTTC.

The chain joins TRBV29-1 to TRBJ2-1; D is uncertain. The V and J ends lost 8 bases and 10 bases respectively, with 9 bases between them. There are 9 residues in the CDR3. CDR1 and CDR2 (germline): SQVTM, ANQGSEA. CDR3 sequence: CSSGREQFF. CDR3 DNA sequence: TGCAGCTCCGGGCGGGAGCAGTTCTTC.